These 9 T cell receptor beta chains were all obtained from the same sample, sequenced in a study of CD8+CD57+ T cells in acquired aplastic anemia. Genomic DNA, serving as template, underwent TCR beta VDJ and CDR3 profiling. TCRdb re-called the reads with MiXCR, one entry per CDR3 protein. The sample carries under 500,000 distinct CDR3 sequences, approximately 32% recorded once. Only patients with CD8+CD57+ cell expansion on flow cytometry were chosen for sequencing. The material sequenced was sorted CD4+, CD8+, or CD8+CD57+ T cells (not recorded which) from PBMCs. The receptors were gathered from a human donor with aplastic anemia.

In its sample, this clonotype was seen a few times. Just one base apart from a much larger clone, this may be a read error. The rearrangement links TRBV20-1 to TRBJ1-3; D is ambiguous. This CDR3 comprises 10 residues. Germline CDR1 and CDR2: DFQATT and SNEGSKA (reference sequence). The CDR3 bases are TGCTGTGCTCGTGACGTCACCATATATTTT. Translating gives CCARDVTIYF.

The chain uses TRBV7-8 and TRBJ2-1, with D perhaps TRBD1 (5 bases). The ends were cut back, 2 bases at V and 6 bases at J, with 14 bases in the middle. CDR1 SGHVS and CDR2 FQNEAQ come from the germline V gene. The length of the CDR3 is 15 residues. The CDR3 loop reads CASSLMAGLTNEQFF. Here the CDR3 DNA reads TGTGCCAGCAGCTTAATGGCAGGGTTGACCAATGAGCAGTTCTTC.

This clonotype has only a few counts. V and J are TRBV4-1 and TRBJ2-7; D perhaps matches TRBD1 (5 bases). V gave up 0 bases and J gave up 2 bases, with 14 bases separating them. Germline V gene lookup returns CDR1 MGHRA and CDR2 YSYEKL. This CDR3 contains 16 residues. CDR3 sequence (DNA): TGCGCCAGCAGCCAAGATGCGGTCAGGACACCCTACGAGCAGTACTTC. Translated, it gives CASSQDAVRTPYEQYF.

This clonotype has a handful of counts. This chain joins TRBV3-1 and TRBJ2-7; 7 bases map to TRBD2. Germline CDR1 is LGHDT and CDR2 is YNNKEL (reference sequence). Losses at the gene ends were 8 bases for V and 2 bases for J; bases not matched to a gene: 9. The CDR3 has 14 amino acids. CDR3 sequence reads: CASSTGLDTYEQYF. CDR3 DNA sequence: TGTGCCAGCTCAACCGGACTAGATACCTACGAGCAGTACTTC.

This clonotype was observed a few times. The rearrangement uses TRBV25-1 and TRBJ2-1; 11 bases align to TRBD2. Trimming at V came to 6 bases and at J to 4 bases, leaving 8 bases not matched to a gene. The CDR3 runs to 16 residues. Per the germline V gene, CDR1 is MGHDK and CDR2 is SYGVNS. The CDR3 protein is CASSRGGLADYNEQFF. CDR3 sequence (DNA): TGTGCCAGCAGCCGGGGGGGACTAGCGGATTACAATGAGCAGTTCTTC.

Concerning this clonotype: Possible read error: a much larger clone is one base away. Since the CDR3 does not end with the conserved phenylalanine or tryptophan, this likely comes from a read error. V gene TRBV9 combines with J gene TRBJ1-1; unclear D gene. The ends were cut back, 0 bases at V and 7 bases at J, with 10 bases in the middle. CDR1 SGDLS and CDR2 YYNGEE come from the germline V gene. The CDR3 has 13 amino acids. The CDR3 DNA reads as TGTGCCAGCAGCGTAGGGACGGGAGGTGAAGCTTTCTCT. It yields the protein CASSVGTGGEAFS.

Of note for this clonotype: Given a much more abundant clone one base away, this may be a read error. The conserved closing phenylalanine or tryptophan is absent in this CDR3, likely reflecting a read error. The chain recombines TRBV6-5 with TRBJ1-2; TRBD1 might be the D (5 bases). The CDR3 runs to 10 residues. From germline, CDR1 is MNHEY and CDR2 SVGAGI. Trimming removed 8 bases from V and 10 bases from J, with 11 bases in between. In DNA, the CDR3 is TGTGCCAGCGGTGTGGGGCCCTACACCTCC. Its protein is CASGVGPYTS.

V gene TRBV7-3 combines with J gene TRBJ1-2, with unresolved D. Germline CDR1 and CDR2: SGHTA and FQGTGA. The CDR3 loop spans 16 amino acids. Trimming pared 4 bases from V and 3 bases from J, leaving 18 bases between. CDR3: CASSSTGGREDYGYTF. The CDR3 DNA follows: TGTGCCAGCAGCTCGACGGGCGGGCGTGAGGACTATGGCTACACCTTC.

The rearrangement uses TRBV15 and TRBJ2-7; 8 bases align to TRBD1. This CDR3 region has 14 residues. The germline CDR1 and CDR2 sequences are LNHNV and YYDKDF (reference sequence). The J segment lost 2 bases and the V segment lost 8 bases, leaving 8 bases of the junction unmatched. CDR3 sequence reads: CATSSGTGPYEQYF. The DNA for the CDR3 is TGTGCCACCTCTTCGGGGACAGGTCCCTACGAGCAGTACTTC.